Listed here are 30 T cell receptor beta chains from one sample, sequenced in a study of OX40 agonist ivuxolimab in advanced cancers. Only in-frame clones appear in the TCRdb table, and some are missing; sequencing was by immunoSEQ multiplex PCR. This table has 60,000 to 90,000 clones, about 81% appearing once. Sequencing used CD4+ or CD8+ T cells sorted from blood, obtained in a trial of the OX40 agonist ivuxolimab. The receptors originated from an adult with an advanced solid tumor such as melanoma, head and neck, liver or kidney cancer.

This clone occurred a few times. The CDR3: CAISEGAAKNIQYF. CDR3 bases: TGTGCCATCAGTGAAGGGGCGGCCAAAAACATTCAGTACTTC. J is TRBJ2-4 and V is TRBV10-3; D perhaps matches TRBD1 (5 bases). V lost 3 bases to trimming and J lost 1 base, with 7 bases between them. The CDR3 sequence is 14 residues long. The germline gives CDR1 ENHRY, CDR2 SYGVKD.

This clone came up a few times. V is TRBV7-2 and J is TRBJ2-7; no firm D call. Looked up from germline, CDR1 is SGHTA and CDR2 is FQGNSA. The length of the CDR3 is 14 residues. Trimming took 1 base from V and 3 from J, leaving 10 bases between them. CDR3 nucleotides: TGTGCCAGCAGCTTAGGGGGATCGATCTACGAGCAGTACTTC. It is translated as CASSLGGSIYEQYF.

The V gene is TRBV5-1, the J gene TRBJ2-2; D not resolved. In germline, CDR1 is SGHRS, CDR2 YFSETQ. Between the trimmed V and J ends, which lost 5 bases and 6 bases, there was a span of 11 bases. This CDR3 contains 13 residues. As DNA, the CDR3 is TGCGCCAGCAGTGACGGAAGGGCCGGGGAGCTGTTTTTT. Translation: CASSDGRAGELFF.

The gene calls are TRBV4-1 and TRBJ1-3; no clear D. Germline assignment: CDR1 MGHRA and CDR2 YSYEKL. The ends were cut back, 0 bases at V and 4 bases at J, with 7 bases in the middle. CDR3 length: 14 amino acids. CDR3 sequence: CASSQDEVGNTIYF. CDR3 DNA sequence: TGCGCCAGCAGCCAAGATGAAGTAGGAAACACCATATATTTT.

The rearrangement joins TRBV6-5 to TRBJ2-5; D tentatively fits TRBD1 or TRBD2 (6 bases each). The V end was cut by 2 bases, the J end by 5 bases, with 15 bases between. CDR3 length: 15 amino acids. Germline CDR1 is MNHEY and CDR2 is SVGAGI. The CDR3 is CASSYRRTGAETQYF. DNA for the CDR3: TGTGCCAGCAGTTACCGCCGCACGGGGGCTGAGACCCAGTACTTC.

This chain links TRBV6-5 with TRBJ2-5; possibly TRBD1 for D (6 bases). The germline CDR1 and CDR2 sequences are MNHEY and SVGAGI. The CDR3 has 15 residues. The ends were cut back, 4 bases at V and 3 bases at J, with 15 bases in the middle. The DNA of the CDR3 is TGTGCCAGCAGTTTCCACCGGGCAGGGGAAGAGACCCAGTACTTC. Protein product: CASSFHRAGEETQYF.

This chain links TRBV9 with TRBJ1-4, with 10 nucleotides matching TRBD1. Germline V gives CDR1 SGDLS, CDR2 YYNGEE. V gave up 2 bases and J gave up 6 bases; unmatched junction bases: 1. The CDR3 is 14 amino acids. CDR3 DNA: TGTGCCAGCAGCGTGGGGACAGGGGATGAAAAACTGTTTTTT. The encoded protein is CASSVGTGDEKLFF.

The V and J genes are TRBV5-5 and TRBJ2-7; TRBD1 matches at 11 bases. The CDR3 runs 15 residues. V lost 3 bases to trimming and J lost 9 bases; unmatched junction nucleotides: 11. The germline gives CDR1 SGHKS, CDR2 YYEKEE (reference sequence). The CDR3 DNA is TGTGCCAGCAGCTCCCAACCGGGACAGGGGGGCGTGCAGTACTTC. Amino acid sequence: CASSSQPGQGGVQYF.

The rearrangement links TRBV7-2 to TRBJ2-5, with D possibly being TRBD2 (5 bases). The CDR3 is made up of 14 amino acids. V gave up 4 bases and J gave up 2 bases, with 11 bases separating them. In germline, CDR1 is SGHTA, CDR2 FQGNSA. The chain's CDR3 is CASSSSTVQETQYF. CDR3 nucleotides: TGTGCCAGCAGCTCTAGCACAGTACAAGAGACCCAGTACTTC. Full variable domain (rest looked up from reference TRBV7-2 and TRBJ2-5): GAGVSQSPSNKVTEKGKDVELRCDPISGHTALYWYRQSLGQGLEFLIYFQGNSAPDKSGLPSDRFSAERTGGSVSTLTIQRTQQEDSAVYLCASSSSTVQETQYFGPGTRLLVL.

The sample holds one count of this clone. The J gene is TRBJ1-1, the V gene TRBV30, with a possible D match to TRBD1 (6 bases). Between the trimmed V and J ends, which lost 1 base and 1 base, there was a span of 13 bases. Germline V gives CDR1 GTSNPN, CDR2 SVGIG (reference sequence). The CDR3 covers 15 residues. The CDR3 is CAWSGGGRGNTEAFF. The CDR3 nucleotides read TGTGCCTGGAGTGGCGGGGGCAGAGGGAACACTGAAGCTTTCTTT.

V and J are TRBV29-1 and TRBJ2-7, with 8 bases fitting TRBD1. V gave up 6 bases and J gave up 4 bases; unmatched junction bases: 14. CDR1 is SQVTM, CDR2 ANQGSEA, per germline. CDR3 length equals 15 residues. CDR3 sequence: CSVASGQGQIYEQYF. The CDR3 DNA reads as TGCAGCGTGGCCTCCGGACAGGGTCAGATATACGAGCAGTACTTC.

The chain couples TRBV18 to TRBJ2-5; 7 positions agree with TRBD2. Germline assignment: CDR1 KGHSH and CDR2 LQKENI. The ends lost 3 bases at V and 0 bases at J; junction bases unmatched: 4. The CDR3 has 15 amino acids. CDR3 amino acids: CASSPKLAYQETQYF. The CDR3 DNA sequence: TGTGCCAGCTCACCCAAACTAGCGTACCAAGAGACCCAGTACTTC.

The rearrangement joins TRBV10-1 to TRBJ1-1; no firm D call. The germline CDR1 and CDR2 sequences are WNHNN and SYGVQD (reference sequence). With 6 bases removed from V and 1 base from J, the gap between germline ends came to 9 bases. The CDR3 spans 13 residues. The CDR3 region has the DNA TGCGCCAGCAGCGCCCAGGAGAACACTGAAGCTTTCTTT. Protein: CASSAQENTEAFF.

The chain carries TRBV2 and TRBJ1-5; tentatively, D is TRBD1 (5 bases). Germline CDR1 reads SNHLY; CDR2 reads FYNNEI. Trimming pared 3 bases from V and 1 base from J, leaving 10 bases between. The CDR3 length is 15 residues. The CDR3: CASSDQGMSNQPQHF. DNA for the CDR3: TGTGCCAGCAGTGATCAGGGAATGAGCAATCAGCCCCAGCATTTT.

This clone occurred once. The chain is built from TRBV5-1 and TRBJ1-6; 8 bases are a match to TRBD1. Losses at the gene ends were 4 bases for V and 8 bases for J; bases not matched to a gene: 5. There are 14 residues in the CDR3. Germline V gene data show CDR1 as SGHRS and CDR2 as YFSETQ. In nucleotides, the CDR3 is TGCGCCAGCAGCCCGGGACAGGTGGATTCACCCCTCCACTTT. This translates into CASSPGQVDSPLHF. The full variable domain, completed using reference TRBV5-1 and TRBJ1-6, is KAGVTQTPRYLIKTRGQQVTLSCSPISGHRSVSWYQQTPGQGLQFLFEYFSETQRNKGNFPGRFSGRQFSNSRSEMNVSTLELGDSALYLCASSPGQVDSPLHFGNGTRLTVT.

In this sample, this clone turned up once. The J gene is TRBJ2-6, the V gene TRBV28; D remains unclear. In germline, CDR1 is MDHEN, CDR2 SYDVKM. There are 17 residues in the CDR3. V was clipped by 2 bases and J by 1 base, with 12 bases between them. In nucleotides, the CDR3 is TGTGCCAGCAGTTTAGTCTTTATCCAGTCTGGGGCCAACGTCCTGACTTTC. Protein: CASSLVFIQSGANVLTF.

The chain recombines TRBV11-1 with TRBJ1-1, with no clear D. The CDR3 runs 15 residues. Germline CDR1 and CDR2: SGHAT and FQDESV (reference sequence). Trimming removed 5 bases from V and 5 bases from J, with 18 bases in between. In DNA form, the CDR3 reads TGTGCCAGCAGCCCGCTCGGAGGGTTTAAAACTGAAGCTTTCTTT. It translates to CASSPLGGFKTEAFF.

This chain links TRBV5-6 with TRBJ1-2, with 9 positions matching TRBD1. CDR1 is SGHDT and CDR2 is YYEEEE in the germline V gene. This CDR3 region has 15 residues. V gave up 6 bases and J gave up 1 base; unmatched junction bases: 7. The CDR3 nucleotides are TGTGCCAGCATCCCTTGGGACAGGGTTAACTATGGCTACACCTTC. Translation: CASIPWDRVNYGYTF. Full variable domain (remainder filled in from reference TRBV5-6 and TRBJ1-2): DAGVTQSPTHLIKTRGQQVTLRCSPKSGHDTVSWYQQALGQGPQFIFQYYEEEERQRGNFPDRFSGHQFPNYSSELNVNALLLGDSALYLCASIPWDRVNYGYTFGSGTRLTVV.

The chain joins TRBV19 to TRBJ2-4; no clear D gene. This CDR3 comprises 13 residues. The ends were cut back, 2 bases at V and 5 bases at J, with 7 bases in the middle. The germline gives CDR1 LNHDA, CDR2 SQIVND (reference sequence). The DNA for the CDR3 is TGTGCCAGTAGTATATCAACCCAAAACATTCAGTACTTC. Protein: CASSISTQNIQYF.

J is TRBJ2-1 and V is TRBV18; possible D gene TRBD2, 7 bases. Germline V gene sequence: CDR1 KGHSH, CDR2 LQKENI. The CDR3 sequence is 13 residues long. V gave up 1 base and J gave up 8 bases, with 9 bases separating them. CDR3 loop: CASSPQGGDEQFF. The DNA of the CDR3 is TGTGCCAGCTCACCACAGGGGGGGGATGAGCAGTTCTTC.

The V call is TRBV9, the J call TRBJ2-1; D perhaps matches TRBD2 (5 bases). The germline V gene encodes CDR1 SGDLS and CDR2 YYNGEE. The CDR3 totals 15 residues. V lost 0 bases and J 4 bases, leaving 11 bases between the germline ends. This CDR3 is CASSVAGRDYNEQFF. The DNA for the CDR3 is TGTGCCAGCAGCGTAGCGGGGAGAGATTACAATGAGCAGTTCTTC.

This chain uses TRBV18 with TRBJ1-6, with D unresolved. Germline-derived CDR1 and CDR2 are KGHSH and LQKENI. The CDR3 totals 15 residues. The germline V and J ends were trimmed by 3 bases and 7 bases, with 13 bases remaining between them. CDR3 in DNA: TGTGCCAGCTCACCCGTGTCCAACGCGAATTCACCCCTCCACTTT. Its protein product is CASSPVSNANSPLHF.

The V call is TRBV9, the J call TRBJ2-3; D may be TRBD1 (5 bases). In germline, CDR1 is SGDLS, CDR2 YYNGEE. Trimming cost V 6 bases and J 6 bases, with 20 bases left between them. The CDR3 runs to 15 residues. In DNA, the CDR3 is TGTGCCAGCACCCGAGACAGTCTACCGCCGGATACGCAGTATTTT. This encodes CASTRDSLPPDTQYF.

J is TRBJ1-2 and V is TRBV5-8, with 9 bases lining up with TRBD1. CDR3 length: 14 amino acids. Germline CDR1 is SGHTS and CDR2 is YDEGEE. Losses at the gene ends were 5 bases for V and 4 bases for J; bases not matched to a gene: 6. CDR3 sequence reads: CASSLGQGTYGYTF. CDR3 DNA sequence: TGTGCCAGCAGTTTAGGACAGGGGACCTATGGCTACACCTTC.

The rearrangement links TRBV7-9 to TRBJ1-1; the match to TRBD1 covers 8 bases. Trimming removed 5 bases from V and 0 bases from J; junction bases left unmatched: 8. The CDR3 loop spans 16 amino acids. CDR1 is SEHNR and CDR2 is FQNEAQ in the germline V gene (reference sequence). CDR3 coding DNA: TGTGCCAGCAGCCAAAGGACAGGGCCCCTGAACACTGAAGCTTTCTTT. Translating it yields CASSQRTGPLNTEAFF.

The CDR3 sequence: CASSTTGTSYEQYF. The CDR3 DNA sequence: TGCGCCAGCAGCACGACAGGGACCTCCTACGAGCAGTACTTC. The chain recombines TRBV4-1 with TRBJ2-5; 7 bases align to TRBD1. The J call may be faulty, since TRBJ2-7 better matches the DNA end. This CDR3 contains 14 residues. CDR1 is MGHRA, CDR2 YSYEKL, per germline.

The CDR3 sequence: CASSQARRGTNYGYTF. The DNA for the CDR3 is TGTGCCAGCTCCCAGGCTAGACGGGGAACTAACTATGGCTACACCTTC. The V call is TRBV18, the J call TRBJ1-2; no definite D call. Trimming cost V 6 bases and J 0 bases, with 17 bases left between them. CDR1 KGHSH and CDR2 LQKENI come from the germline V gene. CDR3 size: 16 residues.

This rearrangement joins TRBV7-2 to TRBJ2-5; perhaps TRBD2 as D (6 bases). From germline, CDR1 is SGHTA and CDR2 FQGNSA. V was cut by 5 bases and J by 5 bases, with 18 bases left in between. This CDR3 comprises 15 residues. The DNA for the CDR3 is TGTGCCAGCAGCCCCGGGGGAGTGACCTCGGAGACCCAGTACTTC. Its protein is CASSPGGVTSETQYF.

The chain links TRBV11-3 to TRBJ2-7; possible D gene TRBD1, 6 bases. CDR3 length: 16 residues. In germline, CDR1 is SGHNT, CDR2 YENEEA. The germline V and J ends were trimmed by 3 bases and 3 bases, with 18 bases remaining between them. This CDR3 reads CASSFMVGAAGYEQYF. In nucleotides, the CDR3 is TGTGCCAGCAGCTTTATGGTGGGGGCGGCTGGCTACGAGCAGTACTTC.

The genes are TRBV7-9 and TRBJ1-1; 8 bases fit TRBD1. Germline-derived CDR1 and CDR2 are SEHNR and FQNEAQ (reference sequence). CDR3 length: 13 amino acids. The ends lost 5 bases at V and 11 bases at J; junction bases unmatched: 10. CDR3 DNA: TGTGCCAGCAGCACCCGGGACAGGCTTGGGGCTTTCTTT. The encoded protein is CASSTRDRLGAFF. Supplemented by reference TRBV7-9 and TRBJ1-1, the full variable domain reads DTGVSQNPRHKITKRGQNVTFRCDPISEHNRLYWYRQTLGQGPEFLTYFQNEAQLEKSRLLSDRFSAERPKGSFSTLEIQRTEQGDSAMYLCASSTRDRLGAFFGQGTRLTVV.